Listed here is a single T cell receptor beta chain. This clonotype has only one observation. Its antigen is not yet known. At one end the junction does not follow the germline gene, possibly because of a read error. This sample is part of a study of blood T cells in healthy people across ages (dated by TCRdb to between 2014 and 2017). Study-wide context: Template switching captured roughly one uniquely barcoded TCR beta cDNA molecule per two T cells in model experiments. The donors were split into four age groups: young (average roughly 15 years), middle-aged (around 37), aged (roughly 60) and long-lived (under 90). The study analyzed two additional independent replicas of 1 million unique cDNA reads from the same blood draw for two donors, one aged 18 to 29 and one aged 80 or older. Using deep sequencing normalized with unique cDNA molecular identifiers, the study measured how TCR beta repertoire diversity changes with age. To avoid experimental bias, donors of different ages were randomly spread across the sequencing lanes.

Study-wide conclusions, independent of this receptor: Total diversity estimates from one million sequenced T cells were considered lower bounds and underestimates. The CMV infection status of donors was not known, potentially confounding age-related changes in expanded clonotypes. Bulk unsorted PBMC profiling prevented conclusive comparison of naive and antigen-experienced compartments. A strong correlation was found between observed TCR beta diversity and the percentage of naive T cells measured by flow cytometry. As age increased, observed TCR beta diversity per million T cells dropped in a roughly linear way, and a significant reduction was already evident by age 40. Compared with the aged group, more naive CD4+ T cells, fewer expanded clones and increased TCR diversity were shown by the long-lived group, suggesting age selection.

CDR3 length: 16 amino acids, cysteine to phenylalanine. The sequence is cut down to CDR3 DNA, 48 bases in frame from base 1. Looking up the germline V gene yields CDR1 MNHEY and CDR2 SVGEGT. Donors were roughly 40 systemically healthy Caucasian individuals from Russia aged roughly 6 to 90 years. Approximately 9.3 milliliters of peripheral blood were collected from each donor into EDTA-treated Vacutainer tubes. Ficoll-Paque density-gradient centrifugation was used to isolate PBMCs, with at least 6 million per sample. Total RNA was extracted from PBMCs with Trizol reagent, with at least 6 micrograms obtained per sample. The percentages of naive CD45RAhigh/CD27high T cells were determined by flow cytometry on a PBMC aliquot from every donor. Library method: 5' RACE. Sequencing was performed on an Illumina HiSeq 2500. A second roughly 6 to 12 cycle PCR used a sample-barcoded 5' primer and a J-beta primer mix. A unique molecular identifier was introduced onto each TCR beta cDNA molecule by a template-switch 5' adaptor carrying 12 random nucleotides. Each sample yielded at least 2.5 million CDR3-containing paired-end reads. First-strand cDNA synthesis was performed from all RNA using the Mint cDNA synthesis kit, with priming by a TRBC-specific oligonucleotide. Following uracil-DNA glycosylase treatment, a first 18-cycle PCR with universal primers M1SS and BC2_uni_R was performed on all cDNA. Per the original workflow: For normalization, 1 million high-quality reads, each with a distinct molecular identifier, were randomly selected from each sample. Instead of being binned into consensus sequences, reads with shared molecular identifiers were discarded. MiTCR, with a Q25 quality threshold and the strictest error-elimination algorithm, was used for CDR3 identification, clonotype clustering and error correction. A nonparametric unseen species model with Euler transformation was used to estimate a lower bound on total TCR beta diversity. TCRdb cleaned the public reads at Q25 with fastp, built clones with MiXCR and kept in-frame beta chains. Rows are combined by CDR3 protein, so each entry shows the most common genes and DNA. The V and J calls, along with clone size, are taken from TCRdb and not from the paper's own processing. The sample yields 1 million to 1.2 million distinct CDR3 sequences; 35% to 45% were counted once. Around 13% of the sample is taken by the ten largest.

The rearranged chain carries TRBV6-2 or TRBV6-3 and TRBJ2-1; the D segment cannot be called with confidence. This sequence originates from a man aged 18-30 years in good health. Material for sequencing was blood. The CDR3 protein: CASGYSGPLSYNEQFF. The nucleotides read TGTGCCAGCGGTTACTCGGGCCCCCTCTCCTACAATGAGCAGTTCTTC.